This entry describes one T cell receptor beta chain. Its specificity is unknown. The data belong to a study of PD-1 blockade in classical Hodgkin lymphoma. Study results and limitations: At C4D1, TCR diversity had climbed significantly for CD4+ cells, though not for CD8+ cells. Exclusion was the outcome for patients who began nivolumab under 1 year after ASCT. Newly diagnosed patients were said to have less baseline TCR diversity than healthy donors did.

Time point defined: cycle 4 day 1 (C4D1), after less than 7 weeks of nivolumab. In every patient, relapse followed autologous stem cell transplantation, while exposure to brentuximab vedotin differed. Best overall response was complete response, partial response or progressive disease in these relapsed/refractory classical Hodgkin lymphoma patients. Generated by immunoSEQ multiplex PCR, the TCRdb table keeps only in-frame clones and is missing some. This sample has more than 90,000 clones; roughly 73% occur once, and the top ten carry about 9%. With 4 bases clipped from V and 4 bases from J, the junction kept 14 bases outside the gene matches. Germline V gives CDR1 SGHTA, CDR2 FQGNSA. There are 17 residues in the CDR3.

V gene TRBV7-2 combines with J gene TRBJ1-2; 8 bases are a match to TRBD1. The sequence came from a human donor with classical Hodgkin lymphoma. The material sequenced was peripheral blood mononuclear cells (PBMCs), taken before the fourth cycle of nivolumab. For the CDR3, the DNA is TGTGCCAGCAGCTCATCAGGGGGCGCGGCCCTTTTCTATGGCTACACCTTC. Amino acids: CASSSSGGAALFYGYTF.